The 11 T cell receptor beta chains reported below all come from one sample, sequenced in a study of T cell repertoires in ileal Crohn's disease. The protocol was immunoSEQ multiplex PCR, while the TCRdb copy is restricted to in-frame clones and leaves out a portion. The table lists about 15,000 clones, 75% to 85% of them singletons, with 4.2% in the top ten. Source material: ileal tissue. The source is an adult with Crohn's disease.

As regards this clone: The same CDR3 is also encoded by other DNA sequences in this sample. The CDR3 region is CASSLGGENYNEQFF. The CDR3 region has the DNA TGCGCCAGCAGCTTAGGGGGGGAGAACTACAATGAGCAGTTCTTC. J is TRBJ2-1 and V is TRBV5-1, with D possibly TRBD2 on 7 matching bases. V was cut by 2 bases and J by 3 bases, with 12 bases left in between. The CDR3 extends over 15 amino acids. The V gene's germline CDR1 is SGHRS and CDR2 YFSETQ.

The table lists this clone with a count of one. This sample includes further DNA sequences coding for the same CDR3. The chain carries TRBV5-1 and TRBJ1-6, with D possibly being TRBD1 (5 bases). With 7 bases removed from V and 13 bases from J, the gap between germline ends came to 21 bases. The CDR3 spans 14 residues. CDR1 SGHRS and CDR2 YFSETQ come from the germline V gene. CDR3 sequence reads: CASRTGTSGAPLHF. The CDR3 region has the DNA TGCGCCAGCCGCACAGGCACCTCAGGCGCCCCCCTCCACTTT. Filled out from reference TRBV5-1 and TRBJ1-6, the complete variable domain reads KAGVTQTPRYLIKTRGQQVTLSCSPISGHRSVSWYQQTPGQGLQFLFEYFSETQRNKGNFPGRFSGRQFSNSRSEMNVSTLELGDSALYLCASRTGTSGAPLHFGNGTRLTVT.

V gene TRBV6-1 combines with J gene TRBJ1-5; unclear D gene. Trimming took off 8 bases at V and 7 bases at J, with 12 bases between the two ends. The CDR3 contains 12 residues. Germline values: CDR1 MNHNS, CDR2 SASEGT. The CDR3 DNA reads as TGTGCCAGCTCGGAGCCTATGCAGCCCCAGCATTTT. Translated, it gives CASSEPMQPQHF.

This clone was picked up a small number of times. The chain uses TRBV30 and TRBJ2-4; D unresolved. This CDR3 contains 14 residues. V lost 2 bases and J 0 bases, leaving 8 bases between the germline ends. Germline CDR1 reads GTSNPN; CDR2 reads SVGIG (reference sequence). The CDR3 region is CAWSTTVAKNIQYF. The CDR3 DNA is TGTGCCTGGAGTACCACGGTAGCCAAAAACATTCAGTACTTC.

The chain is built from TRBV6-6 and TRBJ2-7; D is possibly TRBD1 (5 bases). The germline V gene encodes CDR1 MNHNY and CDR2 SVGAGI (reference sequence). CDR3 length equals 13 residues. Trimming pared 0 bases from V and 2 bases from J, leaving 5 bases between. This chain's CDR3 is CASSYSTAYEQYV. In DNA, the CDR3 is TGTGCCAGCAGTTACTCGACAGCCTACGAGCAGTACGTC.

This clone was seen only once. This chain links TRBV25-1 with TRBJ2-2, with D possibly matching TRBD1 (5 bases). With 7 bases removed from V and 5 bases from J, the gap between germline ends came to 14 bases. This CDR3 comprises 14 residues. Germline V gives CDR1 MGHDK, CDR2 SYGVNS. The CDR3 DNA follows: TGTGCCAGCATTAGCAGGGATCGGACCGGGGAGCTGTTTTTT. Translating gives CASISRDRTGELFF.

The count of this clone is one. This sequence joins TRBV10-2 and TRBJ2-7, with 8 positions matching TRBD1. Trimming took 5 bases from V and 3 from J; bases not matched to a gene: 9. Germline V CDR1 and CDR2: WSHSY, SAAADI. The CDR3 totals 15 residues. The CDR3 coding sequence is TGCGCCAGCAGTCCGGACAGGGTCGGGTACTACGAGCAGTACTTC. This gives the protein CASSPDRVGYYEQYF.

The rearrangement uses TRBV15 and TRBJ2-3, with 11 bases lining up with TRBD2. J lost 5 bases, V lost 8 bases, and 12 bases had no gene match. Germline-derived CDR1 and CDR2 are LNHNV and YYDKDF (reference sequence). The CDR3 extends over 16 amino acids. The CDR3 region is CATSKVGLAAEDTQYF. CDR3 DNA: TGTGCCACCTCAAAGGTGGGACTAGCGGCCGAAGATACGCAGTATTTT.

The chain is built from TRBV19 and TRBJ2-3; no definite D call. The CDR3 extends over 12 amino acids. Germline CDR1 and CDR2: LNHDA and SQIVND (reference sequence). The ends were cut back, 4 bases at V and 1 base at J, with 3 bases in the middle. The CDR3 bases are TGTGCCAGTAGTACCGGCACAGATACGCAGTATTTT. Its protein is CASSTGTDTQYF.

In the case of this clone: This sample also contains other DNA sequences that code for the same CDR3. The chain uses TRBV10-2 and TRBJ1-4; a possible D gene is TRBD1 (6 bases). With 3 bases removed from V and 7 bases from J, the gap between germline ends came to 9 bases. Germline assignment: CDR1 WSHSY and CDR2 SAAADI. The CDR3 loop spans 13 amino acids. As DNA, the CDR3 is TGCGCCAGCAGTGACAGGGGTGGTGAAAAACTGTTTTTT. As protein: CASSDRGGEKLFF.

This sequence joins TRBV27 and TRBJ1-2, with a weak D call TRBD1 (6 bases). There are 16 residues in the CDR3. V was shortened by 2 bases and J by 2 bases, with 15 bases between the two germline ends. In germline, CDR1 is MNHEY, CDR2 SMNVEV (reference sequence). For the CDR3, the DNA is TGTGCCAGCAGTTTAAAGGGGCAGGGGTCAAACTATGGCTACACCTTC. Residues: CASSLKGQGSNYGYTF.